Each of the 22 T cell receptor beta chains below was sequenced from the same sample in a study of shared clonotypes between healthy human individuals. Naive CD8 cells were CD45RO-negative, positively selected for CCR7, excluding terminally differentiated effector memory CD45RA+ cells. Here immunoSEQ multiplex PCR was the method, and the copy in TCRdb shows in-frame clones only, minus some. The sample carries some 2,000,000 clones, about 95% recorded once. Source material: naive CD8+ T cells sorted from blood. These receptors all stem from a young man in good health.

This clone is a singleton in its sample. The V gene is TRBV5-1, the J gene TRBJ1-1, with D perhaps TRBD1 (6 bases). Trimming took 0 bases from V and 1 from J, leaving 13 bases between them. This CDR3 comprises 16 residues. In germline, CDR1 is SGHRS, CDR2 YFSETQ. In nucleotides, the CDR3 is TGCGCCAGCAGCTTGGTCCTGAGACAGGCGAACACTGAAGCTTTCTTT. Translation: CASSLVLRQANTEAFF.

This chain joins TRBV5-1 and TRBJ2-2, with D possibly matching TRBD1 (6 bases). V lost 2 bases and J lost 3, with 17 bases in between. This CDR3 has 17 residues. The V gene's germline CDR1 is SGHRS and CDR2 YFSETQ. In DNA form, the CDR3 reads TGCGCCAGCAGCTTTACACTGACAGGCTATGACACCGGGGAGCTGTTTTTT. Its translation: CASSFTLTGYDTGELFF. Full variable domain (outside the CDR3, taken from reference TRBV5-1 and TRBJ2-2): KAGVTQTPRYLIKTRGQQVTLSCSPISGHRSVSWYQQTPGQGLQFLFEYFSETQRNKGNFPGRFSGRQFSNSRSEMNVSTLELGDSALYLCASSFTLTGYDTGELFFGEGSRLTVL.

CDR3 sequence (DNA): TGCAGCGCTAGGACAAACGCCGAGCAGTACTTC. Encoded protein: CSARTNAEQYF. This sequence joins TRBV29-1 and TRBJ2-7, with a possible D match to TRBD1 (5 bases). There are 11 residues in the CDR3. V lost 7 bases, J lost 6 bases, and 13 bases lay in between. Germline V gene sequence: CDR1 SQVTM, CDR2 ANQGSEA.

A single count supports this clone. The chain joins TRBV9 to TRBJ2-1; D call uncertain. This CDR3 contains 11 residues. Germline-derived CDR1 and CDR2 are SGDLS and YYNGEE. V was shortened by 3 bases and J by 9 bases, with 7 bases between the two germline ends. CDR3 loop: CASSGRGEQFF. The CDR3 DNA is TGTGCCAGCAGCGGCCGAGGTGAGCAGTTCTTC.

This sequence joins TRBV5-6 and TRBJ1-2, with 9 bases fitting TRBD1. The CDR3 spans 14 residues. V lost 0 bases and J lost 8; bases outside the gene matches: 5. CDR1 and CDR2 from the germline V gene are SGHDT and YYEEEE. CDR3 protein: CASSLVDRGGGYTF. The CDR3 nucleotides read TGTGCCAGCAGCTTGGTGGACAGGGGTGGCGGCTACACCTTC.

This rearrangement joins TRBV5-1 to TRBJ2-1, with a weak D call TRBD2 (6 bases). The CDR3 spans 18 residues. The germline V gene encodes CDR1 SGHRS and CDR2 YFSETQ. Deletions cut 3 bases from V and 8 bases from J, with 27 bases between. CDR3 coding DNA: TGCGCCAGCAGCTCACCCCTCGGTTTTAGCGGCCCGAATGATGAGCAGTTCTTC. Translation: CASSSPLGFSGPNDEQFF. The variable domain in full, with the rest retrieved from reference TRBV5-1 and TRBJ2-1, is KAGVTQTPRYLIKTRGQQVTLSCSPISGHRSVSWYQQTPGQGLQFLFEYFSETQRNKGNFPGRFSGRQFSNSRSEMNVSTLELGDSALYLCASSSPLGFSGPNDEQFFGPGTRLTVL.

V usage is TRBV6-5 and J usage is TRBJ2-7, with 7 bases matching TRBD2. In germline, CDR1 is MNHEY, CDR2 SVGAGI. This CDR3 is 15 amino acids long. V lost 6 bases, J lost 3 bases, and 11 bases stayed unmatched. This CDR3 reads CASSPLRGGDYEQYF. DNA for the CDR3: TGTGCCAGCAGCCCCCTCCGGGGAGGGGACTACGAGCAGTACTTC.

The CDR3 spells CASSHRETYEQYF. The DNA for the CDR3 is TGTGCCAGTAGTCATCGGGAAACCTACGAGCAGTACTTC. The gene calls are TRBV19 and TRBJ2-7; possible D gene TRBD2, 5 bases. Germline CDR1 and CDR2: LNHDA and SQIVND (reference sequence). This CDR3 comprises 13 residues. V was clipped by 5 bases and J by 2 bases, with 10 bases between them.

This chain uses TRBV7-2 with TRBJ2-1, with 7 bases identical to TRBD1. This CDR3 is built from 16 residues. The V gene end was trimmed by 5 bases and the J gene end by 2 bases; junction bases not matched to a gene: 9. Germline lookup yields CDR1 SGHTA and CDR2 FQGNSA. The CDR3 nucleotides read TGTGCCAGCAGCGGGGGATCACAGGGGCCCTACAATGAGCAGTTCTTC. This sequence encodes CASSGGSQGPYNEQFF.

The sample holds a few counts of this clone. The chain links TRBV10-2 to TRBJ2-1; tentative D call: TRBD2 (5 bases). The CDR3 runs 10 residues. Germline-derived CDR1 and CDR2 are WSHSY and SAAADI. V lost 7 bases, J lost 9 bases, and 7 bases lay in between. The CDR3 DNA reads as TGCGCCAGCAAAGGAGGTGAGCAGTTCTTC. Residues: CASKGGEQFF.

The CDR3 protein is CASSEDVGPISGGYTF. As DNA, the CDR3 is TGTGCCAGCAGTGAAGATGTGGGGCCGATATCGGGCGGCTACACCTTC. This chain links TRBV2 with TRBJ1-2; TRBD1 might be the D (5 bases). CDR1 is SNHLY, CDR2 FYNNEI, per germline. This CDR3 region has 16 residues. Trimming left V 1 base short and J 8 bases short, with 20 bases between.

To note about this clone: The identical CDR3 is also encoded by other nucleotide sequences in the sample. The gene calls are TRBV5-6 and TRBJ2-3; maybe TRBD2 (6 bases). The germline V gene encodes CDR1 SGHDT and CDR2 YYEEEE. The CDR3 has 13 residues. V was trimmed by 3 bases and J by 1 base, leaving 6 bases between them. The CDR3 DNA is TGTGCCAGCAGCTGGGGGGGCACAGATACGCAGTATTTT. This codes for CASSWGGTDTQYF.

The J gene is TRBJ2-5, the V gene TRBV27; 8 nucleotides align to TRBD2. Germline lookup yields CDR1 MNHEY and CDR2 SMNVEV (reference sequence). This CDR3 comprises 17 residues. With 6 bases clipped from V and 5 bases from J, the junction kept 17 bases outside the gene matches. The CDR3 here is CASSLLGVAGSSETQYF. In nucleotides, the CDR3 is TGTGCCAGCAGCTTACTAGGGGTAGCGGGATCATCGGAGACCCAGTACTTC.

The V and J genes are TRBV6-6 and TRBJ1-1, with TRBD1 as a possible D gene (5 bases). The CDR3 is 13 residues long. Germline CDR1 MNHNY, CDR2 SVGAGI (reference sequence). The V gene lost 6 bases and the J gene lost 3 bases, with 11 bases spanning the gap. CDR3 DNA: TGTGCCAGCAGCCCACTCAGGGACACTGAAGCTTTCTTT. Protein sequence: CASSPLRDTEAFF.

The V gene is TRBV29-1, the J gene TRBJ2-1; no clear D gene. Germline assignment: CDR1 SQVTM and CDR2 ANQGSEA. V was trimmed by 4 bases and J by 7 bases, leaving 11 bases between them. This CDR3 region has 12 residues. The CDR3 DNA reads TGCAGCGTTGGGGCTGTTAAGAATGAGCAGTTCTTC. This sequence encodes CSVGAVKNEQFF.

The CDR3 DNA is TGTGCCAGCAGCTTAGTAGCCGAGGGCGGGGAGCTGTTTTTT. Translation: CASSLVAEGGELFF. The chain is built from TRBV7-9 and TRBJ2-2, with D possibly TRBD2 on 5 matching bases. V was cut by 1 base and J by 7 bases, with 10 bases left in between. Germline-derived CDR1 and CDR2 are SEHNR and FQNEAQ (reference sequence). The CDR3 extends over 14 amino acids.

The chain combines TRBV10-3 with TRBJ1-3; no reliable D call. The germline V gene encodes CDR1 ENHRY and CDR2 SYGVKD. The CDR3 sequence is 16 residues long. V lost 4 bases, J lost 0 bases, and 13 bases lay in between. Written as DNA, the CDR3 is TGTGCCATCAGTGGTGGTGCGGAGGGCTCTGGAAACACCATATATTTT. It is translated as CAISGGAEGSGNTIYF.

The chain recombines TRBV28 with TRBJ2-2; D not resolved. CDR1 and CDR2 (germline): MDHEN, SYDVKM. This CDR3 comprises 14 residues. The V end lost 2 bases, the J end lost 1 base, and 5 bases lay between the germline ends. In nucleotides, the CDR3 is TGTGCCAGCAGTTTAATGGTGAACACCGGGGAGCTGTTTTTT. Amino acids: CASSLMVNTGELFF. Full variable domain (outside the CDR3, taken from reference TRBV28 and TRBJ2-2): DVKVTQSSRYLVKRTGEKVFLECVQDMDHENMFWYRQDPGLGLRLIYFSYDVKMKEKGDIPEGYSVSREKKERFSLILESASTNQTSMYLCASSLMVNTGELFFGEGSRLTVL.

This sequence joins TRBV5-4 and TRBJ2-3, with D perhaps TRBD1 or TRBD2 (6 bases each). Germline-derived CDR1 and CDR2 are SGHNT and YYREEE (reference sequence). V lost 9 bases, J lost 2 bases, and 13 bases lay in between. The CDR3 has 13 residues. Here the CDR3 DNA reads TGTGCCACCAAGAGGGGGGCCACAGATACGCAGTATTTT. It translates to CATKRGATDTQYF.

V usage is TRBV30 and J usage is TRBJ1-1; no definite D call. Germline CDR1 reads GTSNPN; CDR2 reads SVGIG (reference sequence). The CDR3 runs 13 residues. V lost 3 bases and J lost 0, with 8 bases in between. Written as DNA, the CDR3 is TGTGCCTGGAGCTTAGACGTGAACACTGAAGCTTTCTTT. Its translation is CAWSLDVNTEAFF. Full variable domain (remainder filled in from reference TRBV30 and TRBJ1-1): SQTIHQWPATLVQPVGSPLSLECTVEGTSNPNLYWYRQAAGRGLQLLFYSVGIGQISSEVPQNLSASRPQDRQFILSSKKLLLSDSGFYLCAWSLDVNTEAFFGQGTRLTVV.

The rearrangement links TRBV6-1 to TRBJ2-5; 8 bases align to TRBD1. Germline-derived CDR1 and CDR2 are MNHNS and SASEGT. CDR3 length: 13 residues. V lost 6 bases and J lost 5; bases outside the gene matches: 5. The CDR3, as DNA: TGTGCCAGCAGGGACAGGGCCGGGGAGACCCAGTACTTC. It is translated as CASRDRAGETQYF.

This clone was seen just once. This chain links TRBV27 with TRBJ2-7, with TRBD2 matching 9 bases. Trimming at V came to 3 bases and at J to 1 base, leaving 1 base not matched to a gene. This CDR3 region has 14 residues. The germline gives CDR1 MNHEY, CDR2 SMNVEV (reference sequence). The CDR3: CASSLLAGSYEQYF. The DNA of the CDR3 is TGTGCCAGCAGTTTGCTAGCGGGATCCTACGAGCAGTACTTC.